This T cell receptor (beta chain) was recorded in a study of shared clonotypes between healthy human individuals. The CDR3 has 17 residues. Losses at the gene ends were 0 bases for V and 4 bases for J; bases not matched to a gene: 7. Germline V lookup: CDR1 LGHNA, CDR2 YNFKEQ. Naive CD8 cells were CD45RO-negative, positively selected for CCR7, excluding terminally differentiated effector memory CD45RA+ cells. Clones were sequenced by immunoSEQ multiplex PCR, and TCRdb holds only the in-frame ones, with some missing. Of fewer than 700,000 clones in the sample, roughly 95% are singletons; the top ten hold approximately 0.11%.

The chain employs TRBV4-2 and TRBJ2-3, with TRBD2 identical over 10 bases. Specimen: naive CD8+ T cells sorted from blood. This clonotype was obtained from a woman in her 30s in good health. The chain's CDR3 is CASSQDEAGGEADTQYF. In DNA, the CDR3 is TGTGCCAGCAGCCAAGATGAAGCGGGGGGGGAAGCAGATACGCAGTATTTT.